This T cell receptor beta chain was profiled in a study of CD8+ T cells in alopecia areata. cDNA prepared by RNA extraction and subsequent reverse transcription served as the template for sequencing. Sequencing was performed with immunoSEQ multiplex PCR; in TCRdb, only in-frame clones are kept and a portion is missing. The sample lists roughly 150,000 clones; 45% to 60% were seen once. The starting material was CD8+ T cells sorted from blood, obtained at week 0. This sequence was found in a human donor with alopecia areata.

Here the CDR3 reads CASSLNQYEQYF. Written as DNA, the CDR3 is TGTGCCAGCAGCTTAAACCAATACGAGCAGTACTTC. This chain links TRBV13 with TRBJ2-7; D is unresolved. Germline V gene lookup returns CDR1 PRHDT and CDR2 FYEKMQ (reference sequence). The germline V and J ends were trimmed by 2 bases and 4 bases, with 6 bases remaining between them. The CDR3 is made up of 12 amino acids.